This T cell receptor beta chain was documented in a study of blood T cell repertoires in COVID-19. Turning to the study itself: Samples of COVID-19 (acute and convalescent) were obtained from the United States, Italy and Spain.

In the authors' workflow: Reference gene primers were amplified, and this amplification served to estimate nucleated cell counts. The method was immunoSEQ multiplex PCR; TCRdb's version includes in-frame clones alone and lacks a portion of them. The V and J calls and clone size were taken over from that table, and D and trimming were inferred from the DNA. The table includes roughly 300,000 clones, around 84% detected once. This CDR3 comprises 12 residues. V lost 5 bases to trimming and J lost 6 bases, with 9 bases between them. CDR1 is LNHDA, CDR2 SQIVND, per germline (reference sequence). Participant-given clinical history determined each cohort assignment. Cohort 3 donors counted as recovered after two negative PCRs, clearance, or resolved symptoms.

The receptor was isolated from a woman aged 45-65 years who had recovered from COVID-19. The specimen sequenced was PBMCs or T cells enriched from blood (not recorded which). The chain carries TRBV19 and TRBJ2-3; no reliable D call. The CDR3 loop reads CASSPTYDTQYF. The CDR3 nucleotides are TGTGCCAGTAGTCCGACATATGATACGCAGTATTTT.